The 16 T cell receptor beta chains given below trace back to one sample, sequenced in a study of blood T cell repertoires in COVID-19. The protocol was immunoSEQ multiplex PCR, while the TCRdb copy is restricted to in-frame clones and leaves out a portion. The sample holds approximately 93,000 clones, about 91% seen once. The specimen was peripheral blood. The source of these receptors is a man aged 60 to 69 with acute or convalescent COVID-19.

This clone was counted once. V is TRBV4-1 and J is TRBJ1-2; tentative D call: TRBD1 (6 bases). Germline V gene lookup returns CDR1 MGHRA and CDR2 YSYEKL. The CDR3 covers 16 residues. V gave up 0 bases and J gave up 4 bases, with 15 bases separating them. CDR3 in DNA: TGCGCCAGCAGCCAAGACATTAGGGGGTCTGGCTATGGCTACACCTTC. Its protein is CASSQDIRGSGYGYTF.

The rearrangement links TRBV30 to TRBJ2-7, with 9 bases fitting TRBD2. With 0 bases clipped from V and 1 base from J, the junction kept 4 bases outside the gene matches. The CDR3 is made up of 15 amino acids. Germline CDR1 and CDR2: GTSNPN and SVGIG (reference sequence). CDR3 sequence (DNA): TGTGCCTGGAGTGTATCGACTAGCGGATCCTACGAGCAGTACTTC. Its protein product is CAWSVSTSGSYEQYF.

V gene TRBV6-1 combines with J gene TRBJ2-3; D not resolved. Germline V lookup: CDR1 MNHNS, CDR2 SASEGT. V was pared by 6 bases and J by 4 bases, with 5 bases between. The CDR3 has 11 residues. This CDR3 is CASRRSDTQYF. The CDR3 bases are TGTGCCAGCAGGCGCTCAGATACGCAGTATTTT.

This clone turned up a few times. V is TRBV3-1 (or the pseudogene TRBV3-2) and J is TRBJ1-2; 11 bases align to TRBD1. The CDR3 has 16 amino acids. Per germline, CDR1 LGHDT and CDR2 YNNKEL (reference sequence). V trimming: 2 bases; J trimming: 2 bases; junction bases outside the gene matches: 4. CDR3 nucleotides: TGTGCCAGCAGCCAACAGGACAGGGGGCGCAACTATGGCTACACCTTC. This codes for CASSQQDRGRNYGYTF.

V gene TRBV4-1 combines with J gene TRBJ2-3, with 9 bases that match TRBD2. The germline gives CDR1 MGHRA, CDR2 YSYEKL. V was clipped by 0 bases and J by 0 bases; unmatched bases: 4. The CDR3 runs to 17 residues. CDR3: CASSQDMAGGSTDTQYF. The CDR3 bases are TGCGCCAGCAGCCAAGATATGGCGGGAGGGAGCACAGATACGCAGTATTTT.

The chain couples TRBV18 to TRBJ1-2; D is undetermined. The CDR3 runs 12 residues. The germline gives CDR1 KGHSH, CDR2 LQKENI. Trimming took off 5 bases at V and 8 bases at J, with 12 bases between the two ends. Here the CDR3 reads CASSRETEGYTF. For the CDR3, the DNA is TGTGCCAGCTCAAGGGAGACTGAAGGCTACACCTTC.

The V call is TRBV5-6, the J call TRBJ1-4, with D possibly being TRBD1 (5 bases). Germline CDR1 and CDR2: SGHDT and YYEEEE. V lost 2 bases to trimming and J lost 8 bases, with 19 bases between them. This CDR3 comprises 16 residues. In nucleotides, the CDR3 is TGTGCCAGCAGCTTCAACACTCTGGCAGGGAGGGAAAAACTGTTTTTT. It is translated as CASSFNTLAGREKLFF.

This clone occurred a few times. The chain combines TRBV4-1 with TRBJ2-5; possible D gene TRBD1, 5 bases. Germline CDR1 and CDR2: MGHRA and YSYEKL. V was clipped by 4 bases and J by 8 bases, with 11 bases between them. The CDR3 is 12 residues long. CDR3 in DNA: TGCGCCAGCAGCCTGCAGGGCAGAACCCAGTACTTC. Translation gives CASSLQGRTQYF.

The chain recombines TRBV5-4 with TRBJ1-2, with TRBD1 as a possible D gene (6 bases). Germline CDR1 reads SGHNT; CDR2 reads YYREEE (reference sequence). This CDR3 has 15 residues. Between the trimmed V and J ends, which lost 0 bases and 5 bases, there was a span of 14 bases. The CDR3 DNA follows: TGTGCCAGCAGCTTGGAGGGGGTCGGGGCTTATGGCTACACCTTC. This translates into CASSLEGVGAYGYTF.

J is TRBJ2-3 and V is TRBV7-2; D possibly corresponds to TRBD2 (5 bases). The ends were cut back, 0 bases at V and 0 bases at J, with 22 bases in the middle. The germline V gene encodes CDR1 SGHTA and CDR2 FQGNSA. There are 20 residues in the CDR3. The CDR3 is CASSLAPPGSTWSSTDTQYF. The CDR3 DNA reads as TGTGCCAGCAGCTTAGCGCCTCCGGGATCTACGTGGTCTAGCACAGATACGCAGTATTTT.

This clone was counted a few times. This chain connects TRBV19 to TRBJ1-1, with D tentatively TRBD1 (6 bases). The V and J ends lost 5 bases and 2 bases respectively, with 9 bases between them. The CDR3 length is 13 residues. The germline CDR1 and CDR2 sequences are LNHDA and SQIVND (reference sequence). The CDR3 nucleotides read TGTGCCAGTAGTCTGACAGGAAACACTGAAGCTTTCTTT. It yields the protein CASSLTGNTEAFF.

J is TRBJ2-7 and V is TRBV5-1; 7 bases are a match to TRBD1. The CDR3 runs 13 residues. Germline CDR1 and CDR2: SGHRS and YFSETQ. The V gene end was trimmed by 4 bases and the J gene end by 7 bases; junction bases not matched to a gene: 8. This CDR3 is CASSPPTGWEQYF. The CDR3 DNA reads as TGCGCCAGCAGCCCCCCGACAGGGTGGGAGCAGTACTTC.

The CDR3 region is CASSIGGGENEQYF. The CDR3 coding sequence is TGTGCCAGTAGTATAGGGGGAGGGGAGAACGAGCAGTACTTC. V is TRBV19 and J is TRBJ2-7, with 7 bases identical to TRBD2. Germline V gives CDR1 LNHDA, CDR2 SQIVND (reference sequence). The CDR3 is 14 amino acids. V was clipped by 1 base and J by 5 bases; unmatched bases: 5.

The chain is built from TRBV27 and TRBJ2-3; 7 nucleotides match TRBD2. This CDR3 comprises 13 residues. Losses at the gene ends were 6 bases for V and 4 bases for J; bases not matched to a gene: 4. Germline V lookup: CDR1 MNHEY, CDR2 SMNVEV (reference sequence). The CDR3 reads CASRRGRADTQYF. The CDR3 nucleotides read TGTGCCAGCAGACGAGGGAGGGCAGATACGCAGTATTTT.

This clone was recorded a few times. The V and J genes are TRBV2 and TRBJ1-2; the D is unclear. This CDR3 comprises 13 residues. V shed 5 bases and J shed 8 bases, with 15 bases lying between them. The V gene's germline CDR1 is SNHLY and CDR2 FYNNEI. The CDR3 spells CASSLGLERGYTF. DNA for the CDR3: TGTGCCAGCAGTCTTGGACTGGAACGAGGCTACACCTTC.

This clone was seen just once. The chain joins TRBV7-9 to TRBJ2-7, with a tentative D call TRBD2 (5 bases). Germline V CDR1 and CDR2: SEHNR, FQNEAQ (reference sequence). The germline V and J ends were trimmed by 2 bases and 3 bases, with 14 bases remaining between them. This CDR3 contains 15 residues. As DNA, the CDR3 is TGTGCCAGCAGCTTACTAGCCAGCCGACTCTACGAGCAGTACTTC. It codes for CASSLLASRLYEQYF.